The 31 T cell receptor beta chains in this list originate from one sample, sequenced in a study of monozygotic twins with inflammatory bowel disease. TCRdb reprocessed the 5' RACE reads and reports one entry per CDR3 protein, with no DNA. This table holds approximately 400,000 distinct CDR3 sequences. Sequencing was performed on blood. These receptors all come from a human donor with ulcerative colitis or Crohn's disease, or a healthy co-twin of an affected twin (not recorded which).

V is TRBV9 and J is TRBJ1-2. Germline V lookup: CDR1 SGDLS, CDR2 YYNGEE. CDR3 length: 12 amino acids. CDR3 sequence: CASSIDNYGYTF.

This chain joins TRBV28 and TRBJ2-7; TCRdb reports TRBD2, a call that lacks DNA to check it against. Germline-derived CDR1 and CDR2 are MDHEN and SYDVKM. The CDR3 is made up of 14 amino acids. This CDR3 reads CASSTPSADYEQYF.

V usage is TRBV6-2 or TRBV6-3 and J usage is TRBJ2-1; no DNA is available, so the TRBD2 call from TCRdb remains unchecked. The germline gives CDR1 MNHEY, CDR2 SVGEGT. This CDR3 comprises 15 residues. CDR3 region: CASSPLASRGDEQFF.

V and J are TRBV6-1 and TRBJ2-5; the TCRdb D gene call, TRBD2, has no DNA to confirm it. There are 17 residues in the CDR3. Germline V gene sequence: CDR1 MNHNS, CDR2 SASEGT. CDR3 loop: CASSRGLAGGRQETQYF.

The chain employs TRBV4-3 and TRBJ2-7. CDR1 is LGHNA, CDR2 YSLEER, per germline. The CDR3 runs 16 residues. CDR3 loop: CASSQAGMDGSYEQYF.

The gene calls are TRBV5-1 and TRBJ2-3; absent DNA, TCRdb's TRBD1 call cannot be checked. CDR1 is SGHRS and CDR2 is YFSETQ in the germline V gene. CDR3 size: 16 residues. Here the CDR3 reads CASSLRTGKVTDTQYF.

V is TRBV7-2 and J is TRBJ2-5. The CDR3 spans 14 residues. Per germline, CDR1 SGHTA and CDR2 FQGNSA. CDR3 in amino acids: CASSLSRNEETQYF.

The chain carries TRBV25-1 and TRBJ2-2. The CDR3 covers 17 residues. Per the germline V gene, CDR1 is MGHDK and CDR2 is SYGVNS. The CDR3 is CASSQRGGASNTGELFF. The variable domain in full, completed from reference TRBV25-1 and TRBJ2-2, reads EADIYQTPRYLVIGTGKKITLECSQTMGHDKMYWYQQDPGMELHLIHYSYGVNSTEKGDLSSESTVSRIRTEHFPLTLESARPSHTSQYLCASSQRGGASNTGELFFGEGSRLTVL.

CDR3 amino acids: CASKTGLASDTQYF. The chain combines TRBV5-1 with TRBJ2-3; TCRdb's D gene call, TRBD1, goes unchecked for lack of DNA. The CDR3 loop spans 14 amino acids. Germline CDR1 and CDR2: SGHRS and YFSETQ.

The chain employs TRBV5-1 and TRBJ2-5; TCRdb names TRBD1, which stays unverified in the absence of DNA. Germline lookup yields CDR1 SGHRS and CDR2 YFSETQ. This CDR3 spans 15 amino acids. This chain's CDR3 is CASSLSGGGQETQYF.

The V and J genes are TRBV19 and TRBJ1-5; the D call of TRBD1 rests on TCRdb alone, since no DNA is present to check it. The germline gives CDR1 LNHDA, CDR2 SQIVND (reference sequence). This CDR3 is built from 14 residues. The CDR3 region is CASRISGQIQPQHF.

The V and J genes are TRBV11-2 and TRBJ2-7; TCRdb returns TRBD2, unconfirmable since there is no DNA. Germline CDR1 is SGHAT and CDR2 is FQNNGV. The CDR3 sequence is 19 residues long. The CDR3 reads CASSPPGLAGGFRSYEQYF.

The rearrangement links TRBV7-2 to TRBJ2-1. Germline CDR1 reads SGHTA; CDR2 reads FQGNSA. The CDR3 is 12 residues long. CDR3 amino acids: CASSLLVGEQFF.

This chain links TRBV28 with TRBJ2-1; TCRdb lists TRBD1, though no DNA is available to test this call. The CDR3 loop spans 16 amino acids. Germline V gene sequence: CDR1 MDHEN, CDR2 SYDVKM. CDR3 in amino acids: CASSLDRTGFVVTKFF.

The V call is TRBV4-1, the J call TRBJ2-1; TCRdb's D call of TRBD2 is untestable without DNA. The CDR3 is made up of 16 amino acids. Per the germline V gene, CDR1 is MGHRA and CDR2 is YSYEKL. The CDR3 loop reads CASSQDSTGVYNEQFF.

The chain carries TRBV7-3 and TRBJ2-3; TCRdb outputs TRBD2, but without DNA this stays unchecked. The CDR3 is 15 residues long. Per the germline V gene, CDR1 is SGHTA and CDR2 is FQGTGA. This CDR3 reads CASSFGGRDTDTQYF.

The chain employs TRBV27 and TRBJ1-1; TCRdb proposes TRBD1, but this gene call is untestable without DNA. The germline V gene has CDR1 MNHEY and CDR2 SMNVEV (reference sequence). This CDR3 has 14 residues. CDR3: CASSLTGRSTEAFF.

The V and J genes are TRBV5-1 and TRBJ2-1; without DNA, the TCRdb call of TRBD2 cannot be checked. Per germline, CDR1 SGHRS and CDR2 YFSETQ. The CDR3 runs to 13 residues. The CDR3 is CASSLVSGDEQFF.

CDR3 sequence reads: CASSQDRSNQPQHF. The chain employs TRBV4-1 and TRBJ1-5. Looked up from germline, CDR1 is MGHRA and CDR2 is YSYEKL. This CDR3 region has 14 residues.

This rearrangement joins TRBV5-4 to TRBJ1-1. The CDR3 is made up of 13 amino acids. Germline V CDR1 and CDR2: SGHNT, YYREEE (reference sequence). The CDR3 loop is CASSFAQNTEAFF.

The chain uses TRBV4-1 and TRBJ1-1; as DNA is missing, the TRBD1 call by TCRdb cannot be tested. This CDR3 is 14 amino acids long. Germline CDR1 MGHRA, CDR2 YSYEKL. CDR3 sequence: CASSLRQGWTEAFF.

The rearrangement uses TRBV6-2 or TRBV6-3 and TRBJ2-1. CDR3 length equals 12 residues. The germline V gene encodes CDR1 MNHEY and CDR2 SVGEGT. CDR3 loop: CASSYPTPEQFF.

The chain links TRBV9 to TRBJ2-7; TCRdb's D gene call, TRBD2, goes unchecked for lack of DNA. Germline assignment: CDR1 SGDLS and CDR2 YYNGEE. CDR3 size: 13 residues. The chain's CDR3 is CASSSRGGYEQYF.

V is TRBV10-3 and J is TRBJ1-2. The CDR3 extends over 12 amino acids. Germline V gene sequence: CDR1 ENHRY, CDR2 SYGVKD. The CDR3 sequence: CATSGVLKGYTF.

The V call is TRBV2, the J call TRBJ1-5; TCRdb proposes TRBD1, but this gene call is untestable without DNA. Germline lookup yields CDR1 SNHLY and CDR2 FYNNEI. The CDR3 runs 13 residues. This CDR3 is CASRGDGNQPQHF.

The V call is TRBV12-3 or TRBV12-4, the J call TRBJ2-6; TCRdb designates TRBD1, a call that cannot be tested without DNA. The CDR3 extends over 20 amino acids. The CDR3 sequence is CASTPLPGTGGFSGANVLTF.

This chain uses TRBV5-4 with TRBJ1-1. Germline V gene data show CDR1 as SGHNT and CDR2 as YYREEE (reference sequence). This CDR3 is 14 amino acids long. The CDR3 reads CASSRDPGSTEAFF.

The rearrangement joins TRBV18 to TRBJ2-1. Germline-derived CDR1 and CDR2 are KGHSH and LQKENI. The CDR3 runs to 13 residues. This CDR3 reads CASSLGLLNEQFF.

Here the CDR3 reads CASSLDPPPNIQYF. The rearrangement uses TRBV7-2 and TRBJ2-4; TCRdb's D call of TRBD2 is untestable without DNA. This CDR3 spans 14 amino acids. CDR1 is SGHTA and CDR2 is FQGNSA in the germline V gene.

The chain joins TRBV10-2 to TRBJ2-1. Germline V CDR1 and CDR2: WSHSY, SAAADI. The CDR3 has 12 amino acids. CDR3 loop: CASKLGDGEQFF.

This rearrangement joins TRBV5-5 to TRBJ2-5; TCRdb returns TRBD1, unconfirmable since there is no DNA. Germline V gene data show CDR1 as SGHKS and CDR2 as YYEKEE (reference sequence). The CDR3 runs 16 residues. CDR3 amino acids: CASRGTNTLRGETQYF.